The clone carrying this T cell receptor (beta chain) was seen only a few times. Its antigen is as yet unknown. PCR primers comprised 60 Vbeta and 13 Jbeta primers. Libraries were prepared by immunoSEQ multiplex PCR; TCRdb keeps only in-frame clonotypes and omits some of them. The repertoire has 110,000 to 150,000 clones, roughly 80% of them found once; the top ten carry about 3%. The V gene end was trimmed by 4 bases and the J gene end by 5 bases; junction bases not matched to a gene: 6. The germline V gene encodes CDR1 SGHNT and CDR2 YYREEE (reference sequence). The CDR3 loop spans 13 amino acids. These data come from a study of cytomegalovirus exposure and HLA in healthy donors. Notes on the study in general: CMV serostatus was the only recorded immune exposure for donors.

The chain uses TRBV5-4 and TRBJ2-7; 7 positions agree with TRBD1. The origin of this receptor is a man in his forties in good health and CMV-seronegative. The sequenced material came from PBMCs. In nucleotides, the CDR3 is TGTGCCAGCAGCCTTAGACAGGGAGACGAGCAGTACTTC. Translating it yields CASSLRQGDEQYF.